This T cell receptor beta chain comes out of a study of T cell responses to AZD1222 COVID-19 vaccine. Profiling relied on immunoSEQ multiplex PCR, and the TCRdb table lists in-frame clones only, not all of them. This table holds 150,000 to 200,000 clones, 90% found once. This clone occurred a few times. The V end lost 0 bases, the J end lost 5 bases, and 4 bases lay between the germline ends. This CDR3 is 12 amino acids long. This sequence joins TRBV12-3 or TRBV12-4 and TRBJ2-5; no firm D call. Sequencing was performed on peripheral blood, taken on day 0 of AZD1222 vaccination. The clonotype was recovered from an adult in good health. The CDR3 DNA is TGTGCCAGCAGTTTAGCGCTGGAGACCCAGTACTTC. As protein: CASSLALETQYF.